This T cell receptor beta chain appears in the sequencing data of a study of cytomegalovirus exposure and HLA in healthy donors. V lost 3 bases and J lost 3, with 8 bases in between. Germline CDR1 is MNHEY and CDR2 is SMNVEV (reference sequence). CDR3 size: 13 residues. PCR amplification relied on 60 Vbeta primers (plus 13 Jbeta primers). Profiling relied on immunoSEQ multiplex PCR, and the TCRdb table lists in-frame clones only, not all of them. This table has 190,000 or so clones, less than 85% appearing once. The chain couples TRBV27 to TRBJ2-5; D gene ambiguous. Specimen: PBMCs. The receptor comes from a girl between 5 and 17 years old in good health and CMV-seropositive. The CDR3 here is CASSFGSKETQYF. The DNA for the CDR3 is TGTGCCAGCAGTTTCGGGTCAAAAGAGACCCAGTACTTC.